These 24 T cell receptor beta chains share one sample of origin, sequenced in a study of cytomegalovirus exposure and HLA in healthy donors. Libraries were prepared by immunoSEQ multiplex PCR; TCRdb keeps only in-frame clonotypes and omits some of them. The top ten hold around an eighth of the sample, which has 200,000 or so clones, roughly 88% seen once. What was sequenced was PBMCs. These receptors were obtained from a young woman in good health and CMV-seropositive.

The gene calls are TRBV14 and TRBJ2-3; TRBD2 aligns across 9 bases. V was clipped by 0 bases and J by 5 bases; unmatched bases: 6. This CDR3 spans 16 amino acids. Germline CDR1 and CDR2: SGHDN and FVKESK. CDR3 region: CASSQDVGGREDTQYF. The CDR3 DNA follows: TGTGCCAGCAGCCAAGATGTAGGCGGGAGGGAAGATACGCAGTATTTT.

The J gene is TRBJ2-7, the V gene TRBV2; TRBD1 aligns across 7 bases. CDR3 length: 12 residues. J gave up 3 bases and V 7 bases, and 3 bases lay outside the gene matches. From germline, CDR1 is SNHLY and CDR2 FYNNEI. CDR3 amino acids: CASTRDSYEQYF. The CDR3 bases are TGTGCCAGCACTCGGGACAGCTACGAGCAGTACTTC.

J is TRBJ2-7 and V is TRBV4-1; tentative D call: TRBD1 (5 bases). The CDR3 sequence is 12 residues long. Germline CDR1 MGHRA, CDR2 YSYEKL. Trimming took 4 bases from V and 3 from J, leaving 7 bases between them. CDR3 sequence (DNA): TGCGCCAGCAGCCCGGACAACTACGAGCAGTACTTC. Translated, it gives CASSPDNYEQYF.

This clone has a handful of counts. J is TRBJ2-3 and V is TRBV6-6; 9 bases are a match to TRBD2. J lost 4 bases, V lost 6 bases, and 11 bases had no gene match. This CDR3 is 16 amino acids long. In germline, CDR1 is MNHNY, CDR2 SVGAGI (reference sequence). The CDR3: CASSLVAGGPPDTQYF. The CDR3, as DNA: TGTGCCAGCAGCCTCGTGGCGGGAGGGCCACCAGATACGCAGTATTTT.

CDR3 in DNA: TGTGCCAGCAGTTTTCGGACTAGCGGGAGGGTCCATGAGCAGTTCTTC. Amino acid sequence: CASSFRTSGRVHEQFF. The gene calls are TRBV2 and TRBJ2-1, with 15 bases matching TRBD2. CDR1 and CDR2 (germline): SNHLY, FYNNEI. CDR3 length equals 16 residues. V dropped 5 bases and J dropped 8; count of bases not matched to a gene: 7.

This chain joins TRBV5-4 and TRBJ1-2, with 9 positions matching TRBD1. The CDR3 spans 15 residues. Per germline, CDR1 SGHNT and CDR2 YYREEE (reference sequence). The V gene end was trimmed by 3 bases and the J gene end by 7 bases; junction bases not matched to a gene: 10. In DNA form, the CDR3 reads TGTGCCAGCAGCTGGGGGGGACAGGGAGGCACTGGCTACACCTTC. It yields the protein CASSWGGQGGTGYTF.

The J gene is TRBJ2-1, the V gene TRBV27, with 9 bases identical to TRBD2. Germline values: CDR1 MNHEY, CDR2 SMNVEV (reference sequence). This CDR3 contains 16 residues. After removal of 5 bases from V and 1 base from J, the junction contained 6 bases not matched to a gene. The CDR3 reads CASSTREGHSYNEQFF. DNA for the CDR3: TGTGCCAGCAGTACGCGGGAGGGCCATTCCTACAATGAGCAGTTCTTC.

The V call is TRBV18, the J call TRBJ2-4; D not resolved. Germline lookup yields CDR1 KGHSH and CDR2 LQKENI. CDR3 length: 13 amino acids. Trimming took off 1 base at V and 9 bases at J, with 10 bases between the two ends. Here the CDR3 DNA reads TGTGCCAGCTCACCACGTCCCAGAACCATTCAGTACTTC. Translated: CASSPRPRTIQYF.

The chain recombines TRBV4-1 with TRBJ2-1; tentative D call: TRBD2 (5 bases). The CDR3 has 15 amino acids. V lost 1 base and J lost 7, with 14 bases in between. Germline loops: CDR1 MGHRA, CDR2 YSYEKL. CDR3 nucleotides: TGCGCCAGCAGCCAAGTGGGTCGGGAAAATAATGAGCAGTTCTTC. Residues: CASSQVGRENNEQFF.

The rearrangement uses TRBV2 and TRBJ2-7; D is unresolved. Trimming pared 6 bases from V and 4 bases from J, leaving 10 bases between. Germline CDR1 and CDR2: SNHLY and FYNNEI. This CDR3 region has 12 residues. CDR3 in amino acids: CASRPDTYEQYF. In nucleotides, the CDR3 is TGTGCCAGCAGGCCTGACACATACGAGCAGTACTTC.

The chain is built from TRBV25-1 and TRBJ2-4; the match to TRBD2 covers 7 bases. After removal of 1 base from V and 0 bases from J, the junction contained 6 bases not matched to a gene. The CDR3 spans 17 residues. In germline, CDR1 is MGHDK, CDR2 SYGVNS. DNA for the CDR3: TGTGCCAGCAGTGAATTGGGGGGGGAGGGAGCCAAAAACATTCAGTACTTC. Encoded protein: CASSELGGEGAKNIQYF.

V gene TRBV30 combines with J gene TRBJ1-5; no definite D call. This CDR3 has 14 amino acids. CDR1 is GTSNPN, CDR2 SVGIG, per germline (reference sequence). V was trimmed by 0 bases and J by 2 bases, leaving 8 bases between them. CDR3: CAWSVRRGNQPQHF. The CDR3 nucleotides read TGTGCCTGGAGTGTACGACGGGGCAATCAGCCCCAGCATTTT.

This chain uses TRBV6-6 with TRBJ2-3; 9 bases match TRBD2. CDR1 is MNHNY and CDR2 is SVGAGI in the germline V gene (reference sequence). J lost 2 bases, V lost 4 bases, and 7 bases had no gene match. The CDR3 loop spans 16 amino acids. For the CDR3, the DNA is TGTGCCAGCAGTTCCCGACTAGCGGAAAACACAGATACGCAGTATTTT. Translated: CASSSRLAENTDTQYF.

V gene TRBV15 combines with J gene TRBJ2-4; D gene ambiguous. Trimming shortened V by 7 bases and J by 5 bases, and 12 bases separated the two germline ends. The CDR3 is 13 residues long. CDR1 LNHNV and CDR2 YYDKDF come from the germline V gene (reference sequence). CDR3 bases: TGTGCCACCAAATCACGGGTAGAAAACATTCAGTACTTC. This codes for CATKSRVENIQYF.

J is TRBJ2-6 and V is TRBV19; D may be TRBD2 (6 bases). V lost 5 bases, J lost 0 bases, and 8 bases lay in between. This CDR3 is 15 amino acids long. Per the germline V gene, CDR1 is LNHDA and CDR2 is SQIVND (reference sequence). CDR3 DNA sequence: TGTGCCAGTAGTCCCGGGGGCTCTGGGGCCAACGTCCTGACTTTC. It specifies CASSPGGSGANVLTF.

This clone was found once. The chain is built from TRBV5-4 and TRBJ1-1, with D uncertain. V dropped 2 bases and J dropped 1 base, with 9 bases sitting between them. The CDR3 contains 14 residues. Germline V gives CDR1 SGHNT, CDR2 YYREEE (reference sequence). The CDR3 sequence: CASSLDPGNTEAFF. Here the CDR3 DNA reads TGTGCCAGCAGCTTAGACCCAGGGAACACTGAAGCTTTCTTT.

The rearrangement links TRBV2 to TRBJ2-5; possibly TRBD1 for D (6 bases). CDR1 is SNHLY, CDR2 FYNNEI, per germline. The CDR3 has 12 residues. The V and J ends lost 5 bases and 3 bases respectively, with 7 bases between them. CDR3 in DNA: TGTGCCAGCAGTCGGACAGAAGAGACCCAGTACTTC. Protein sequence: CASSRTEETQYF.

In this sample, this clone turned up a few times. The chain uses TRBV10-3 and TRBJ2-1, with 9 nucleotides matching TRBD2. Germline CDR1 reads ENHRY; CDR2 reads SYGVKD. This CDR3 has 15 residues. Losses at the gene ends were 5 bases for V and 6 bases for J; bases not matched to a gene: 8. CDR3 in amino acids: CAISREAGGRNEQFF. The CDR3 region has the DNA TGTGCCATCAGTAGGGAAGCGGGAGGTCGCAATGAGCAGTTCTTC.

V is TRBV4-1 and J is TRBJ1-2; 10 nucleotides align to TRBD1. Germline CDR1 and CDR2: MGHRA and YSYEKL. Trimming at V came to 1 base and at J to 3 bases, leaving 5 bases not matched to a gene. The CDR3 runs 16 residues. CDR3 coding DNA: TGCGCCAGCAGCCAAGCCGGGACAGGGGACGACTATGGCTACACCTTC. It codes for CASSQAGTGDDYGYTF.

The chain combines TRBV9 with TRBJ1-3; D might be TRBD1 (5 bases). Trimming shortened V by 2 bases and J by 0 bases, and 6 bases separated the two germline ends. The CDR3 sequence is 14 residues long. CDR1 is SGDLS and CDR2 is YYNGEE in the germline V gene. The DNA of the CDR3 is TGTGCCAGCAGCGTTCAGGGCTCTGGAAACACCATATATTTT. Protein sequence: CASSVQGSGNTIYF.

The V call is TRBV30, the J call TRBJ2-1; possible D gene TRBD1, 5 bases. The length of the CDR3 is 14 residues. Germline V CDR1 and CDR2: GTSNPN, SVGIG (reference sequence). Trimming pared 3 bases from V and 8 bases from J, leaving 17 bases between. The CDR3 bases are TGTGCCTGGAGATTGGGCGGACATGGCGATGAGCAGTTCTTC. Its protein product is CAWRLGGHGDEQFF. Looking up the rest from reference TRBV30 and TRBJ2-1 gives the full variable domain: SQTIHQWPATLVQPVGSPLSLECTVEGTSNPNLYWYRQAAGRGLQLLFYSVGIGQISSEVPQNLSASRPQDRQFILSSKKLLLSDSGFYLCAWRLGGHGDEQFFGPGTRLTVL.

This sequence joins TRBV30 and TRBJ2-7, with a tentative D call TRBD1 (7 bases). V was cut by 2 bases and J by 7 bases, with 18 bases left in between. This CDR3 region has 14 residues. The germline gives CDR1 GTSNPN, CDR2 SVGIG (reference sequence). For the CDR3, the DNA is TGTGCCTGGAGTCCCAGGGGGGTGTGGCGTGAGCAGTACTTC. As protein: CAWSPRGVWREQYF.

The rearrangement joins TRBV2 to TRBJ2-3; 8 positions agree with TRBD1. The V gene's germline CDR1 is SNHLY and CDR2 FYNNEI. The CDR3 spans 14 residues. The trim removed 7 bases at V and 2 bases at J, leaving 5 bases unmatched. DNA of the CDR3: TGTGCCAGCATTGACAGGGGCGTCACAGATACGCAGTATTTT. It yields the protein CASIDRGVTDTQYF.

This clone was found a few times. The CDR3 region has the DNA TGTGCCAGCAGTTCCAGGGGGGTAAGGCAGCCCCAGCATTTT. It yields the protein CASSSRGVRQPQHF. V is TRBV28 and J is TRBJ1-5; 7 bases match TRBD1. V lost 4 bases, J lost 7 bases, and 7 bases stayed unmatched. The CDR3 extends over 14 amino acids. Germline V CDR1 and CDR2: MDHEN, SYDVKM.